This passage covers 9 T cell receptor beta chains from one sample sequenced in a study of blood T cell repertoires in COVID-19. The table came from immunoSEQ multiplex PCR; TCRdb's copy has only in-frame clones and leaves some out. The data contain 200,000 to 250,000 clones, 80% to 90% of them singletons. Sequences were obtained from PBMCs or T cells enriched from blood (not recorded which). These receptors all stem from a woman aged 18-29 years in a cohort exposed to, infected with or recovered from COVID-19 (not recorded which).

The chain links TRBV19 to TRBJ1-4; D not resolved. This CDR3 is 17 amino acids long. The V and J ends lost 6 bases and 5 bases respectively, with 22 bases between them. Germline V gene lookup returns CDR1 LNHDA and CDR2 SQIVND (reference sequence). The CDR3 protein is CASREVTAGGVNEKLFF. In nucleotides, the CDR3 is TGTGCCAGTAGAGAAGTAACGGCCGGCGGTGTAAATGAAAAACTGTTTTTT.

V usage is TRBV10-1 and J usage is TRBJ2-1; D unresolved. This CDR3 is built from 16 residues. Germline CDR1 and CDR2: WNHNN and SYGVQD (reference sequence). Trimming cost V 2 bases and J 3 bases, with 14 bases left between them. The CDR3 is CASSEGSSNYYNEQFF. The CDR3 coding sequence is TGCGCCAGCAGTGAGGGCAGCTCTAACTACTACAATGAGCAGTTCTTC.

The rearrangement links TRBV7-6 to TRBJ2-3, with a tentative D call TRBD1 (6 bases). This CDR3 has 15 residues. The germline V gene has CDR1 SGHVS and CDR2 FNYEAQ. V dropped 0 bases and J dropped 0 bases, with 7 bases sitting between them. The CDR3, as DNA: TGTGCCAGCAGCTTAGCCGGACAGAGCACAGATACGCAGTATTTT. Protein: CASSLAGQSTDTQYF. Full variable domain (remainder filled in from reference TRBV7-6 and TRBJ2-3): GAGVSQSPRYKVTKRGQDVALRCDPISGHVSLYWYRQALGQGPEFLTYFNYEAQQDKSGLPNDRFSAERPEGSISTLTIQRTEQRDSAMYRCASSLAGQSTDTQYFGPGTRLTVL.

This chain links TRBV12-5 with TRBJ1-2; D is unresolved. The CDR3 extends over 12 amino acids. V was clipped by 5 bases and J by 0 bases, with 4 bases between them. From germline, CDR1 is LGHNT and CDR2 FRNRAP. For the CDR3, the DNA is TGTGCTAGTGGTCAAACTAACTATGGCTACACCTTC. Its translation is CASGQTNYGYTF. Filled out from reference TRBV12-5 and TRBJ1-2, the complete variable domain reads DARVTQTPRHKVTEMGQEVTMRCQPILGHNTVFWYRQTMMQGLELLAYFRNRAPLDDSGMPKDRFSAEMPDATLATLKIQPSEPRDSAVYFCASGQTNYGYTFGSGTRLTVV.

The chain employs TRBV7-6 and TRBJ2-1; D gene unclear. The CDR3 has 11 residues. In germline, CDR1 is SGHVS, CDR2 FNYEAQ. Trimming cost V 3 bases and J 5 bases, with 2 bases left between them. CDR3 sequence (DNA): TGTGCCAGCAGCTTCGACAATGAGCAGTTCTTC. Translated: CASSFDNEQFF.

The rearrangement uses TRBV7-9 and TRBJ1-2; D might be TRBD1 (6 bases). The CDR3 covers 14 residues. The germline V and J ends were trimmed by 1 base and 4 bases, with 10 bases remaining between them. The germline CDR1 and CDR2 sequences are SEHNR and FQNEAQ (reference sequence). Written as DNA, the CDR3 is TGTGCCAGCAGCTTAGGGGACACAAGCTATGGCTACACCTTC. It yields the protein CASSLGDTSYGYTF.

The chain is built from TRBV19 and TRBJ2-3; TRBD2 matches at 9 bases. In germline, CDR1 is LNHDA, CDR2 SQIVND (reference sequence). The CDR3 runs 17 residues. V gave up 0 bases and J gave up 3 bases; unmatched junction bases: 7. CDR3 protein: CASSIDLAGFNTDTQYF. CDR3 sequence (DNA): TGTGCCAGTAGTATAGATCTAGCGGGGTTTAATACAGATACGCAGTATTTT.

The chain joins TRBV6-5 to TRBJ2-3; TRBD2 aligns across 13 bases. The CDR3 has 15 residues. The ends lost 6 bases at V and 5 bases at J; junction bases unmatched: 5. The germline CDR1 and CDR2 sequences are MNHEY and SVGAGI. The chain's CDR3 is CASRLLAGGQDTQYF. The DNA of the CDR3 is TGTGCCAGCAGGTTACTAGCGGGGGGGCAAGATACGCAGTATTTT.

The V gene is TRBV5-1, the J gene TRBJ2-1; TRBD2 aligns across 16 bases. The CDR3 runs 17 residues. After removal of 2 bases from V and 7 bases from J, the junction contained 6 bases not matched to a gene. Germline V gene sequence: CDR1 SGHRS, CDR2 YFSETQ. The CDR3: CASSFTGTSGGANEQFF. As DNA, the CDR3 is TGCGCCAGCAGCTTTACCGGGACTAGCGGGGGGGCGAATGAGCAGTTCTTC.